A selection of T cell receptor beta chains follows, all from one sample in a study of blood T cell repertoires in COVID-19. Profiled with immunoSEQ multiplex PCR; TCRdb holds only in-frame clones, not every one. The profile shows under 300,000 clones, over 75% of them singletons. The sequenced sample consisted of peripheral blood. All receptors derive from a man younger than 45 who had recovered from COVID-19. Both conserved end residues are part of each CDR3. The D gene is left open where the match is weak. Some rows mark clone size as missing; the rest say once, few, many or name a class of expanded clone.

d_call,j_call,v_call,clone_size,cdr3_aa,cdr3_nt
.,TRBJ1-3,TRBV7-9,.,CASSLTQGRSGNTIYF,TGTGCCAGCAGCTTAACCCAGGGGCGCTCTGGAAACACCATATATTTT
.,TRBJ1-2,TRBV4-1,.,CASSQGRRGSVVHGYTF,TGCGCCAGCAGCCAAGGCCGCAGGGGATCAGTAGTCCATGGCTACACCTTC
.,TRBJ2-3,TRBV3-1/TRBV3-2,.,CASSQVYTQYF,TGTGCCAGCAGCCAAGTATATACGCAGTATTTT
.,TRBJ1-2,TRBV5-4,once,CASSSPRGRVGGYTF,TGTGCCAGCAGCTCGCCGAGGGGGAGAGTAGGGGGCTACACCTTC
.,TRBJ2-1,TRBV5-1,.,CASRLATSYNEQFF,TGCGCCAGCCGTCTAGCCACCTCCTACAATGAGCAGTTCTTC
TRBD1,TRBJ1-4,TRBV10-3,.,CAISESTGGSEKLFF,TGTGCCATCAGTGAGTCGACAGGGGGCAGTGAAAAACTGTTTTTT
.,TRBJ1-4,TRBV6-2/TRBV6-3,.,CASSGLQGVKEKLFF,TGTGCCAGCAGTGGCCTACAGGGAGTAAAGGAAAAACTGTTTTTT
TRBD1,TRBJ1-1,TRBV5-5,.,CASSFLPGQGQTEAFF,TGTGCCAGCAGCTTCCTGCCGGGACAGGGTCAAACTGAAGCTTTCTTT
.,TRBJ2-5,TRBV20-1,.,CSAMGLGTQYF,TGCAGTGCAATGGGCCTCGGGACCCAGTACTTC
TRBD1,TRBJ1-2,TRBV7-9,.,CASSFPGGQGAQGYTF,TGTGCCAGCAGCTTCCCCGGGGGACAGGGGGCTCAAGGCTACACCTTC
TRBD1,TRBJ1-5,TRBV25-1,.,CASSRGQGNQPQHF,TGTGCCAGCAGTAGGGGACAGGGGAATCAGCCCCAGCATTTT
TRBD1,TRBJ1-1,TRBV7-8,.,CASSSQGAGTEAFF,TGTGCCAGCAGCTCCCAGGGGGCGGGCACTGAAGCTTTCTTT
TRBD2,TRBJ2-3,TRBV7-3,.,CASSRAGASDTQYF,TGTGCCAGCAGCCGAGCGGGGGCCTCAGATACGCAGTATTTT
.,TRBJ1-6,TRBV12-3/TRBV12-4,.,CASRSVSSPLHF,TGTGCCAGCAGGTCCGTGAGTTCACCCCTCCACTTT
TRBD2,TRBJ2-1,TRBV24-1,few,CATSGPRTSGGALDEQFF,TGTGCCACCAGTGGCCCCCGGACTAGCGGGGGGGCTTTAGATGAGCAGTTCTTC
.,TRBJ1-1,TRBV19,.,CASMEGQGPNTEAFF,TGTGCCAGTATGGAGGGGCAGGGACCGAACACTGAAGCTTTCTTT
TRBD1,TRBJ1-1,TRBV5-1,.,CASSYRGGTEAFF,TGCGCCAGCAGCTACAGGGGTGGGACTGAAGCTTTCTTT
TRBD1,TRBJ2-2,TRBV6-6,.,CASRGQAPNTGELFF,TGTGCCAGCAGGGGACAGGCCCCGAACACCGGGGAGCTGTTTTTT
TRBD1,TRBJ1-5,TRBV9,.,CASSRTGNSNQPQHF,TGTGCCAGCAGTAGGACAGGGAATAGCAATCAGCCCCAGCATTTT
.,TRBJ1-1,TRBV19,few,CASSIMGGNTEAFF,TGTGCCAGTAGTATAATGGGGGGGAACACTGAAGCTTTCTTT
TRBD1,TRBJ2-1,TRBV18,.,CASSLQGAGDEQFF,TGTGCCAGCTCGCTTCAGGGGGCCGGGGATGAGCAGTTCTTC
TRBD2,TRBJ2-2,TRBV6-5,.,CASRGGAGELFF,TGTGCCAGCAGGGGAGGGGCCGGGGAGCTGTTTTTT
.,TRBJ1-1,TRBV9,.,CASSGGPNTEAFF,TGTGCCAGCAGCGGCGGGCCGAACACTGAAGCTTTCTTT
TRBD1,TRBJ2-1,TRBV19,.,CASSEMTGSSYNEQFF,TGTGCCAGTAGTGAAATGACAGGGTCTTCCTACAATGAGCAGTTCTTC
TRBD1,TRBJ2-1,TRBV5-1,.,CASSLGQGFYTSEQFF,TGCGCCAGCAGCCTGGGACAGGGGTTCTATACCTCTGAGCAGTTCTTC
.,TRBJ1-3,TRBV6-5,.,CASSRESRGNTIYF,TGTGCCAGCAGTAGGGAGTCGCGTGGAAACACCATATATTTT
.,TRBJ2-3,TRBV9,once,CASSDPGNTDTQYF,TGTGCCAGCAGCGATCCGGGGAACACAGATACGCAGTATTTT
TRBD2,TRBJ2-7,TRBV12-3/TRBV12-4,.,CASSFRGVYEQYF,TGTGCCAGCAGTTTTCGGGGGGTCTACGAGCAGTACTTC
.,TRBJ2-2,TRBV19,.,CASSIAGLGTGELFF,TGTGCCAGTAGTATAGCAGGGTTGGGGACCGGGGAGCTGTTTTTT
.,TRBJ1-1,TRBV29-1,.,CSVRGGQNTEAFF,TGCAGCGTTAGGGGGGGGCAGAACACTGAAGCTTTCTTT
.,TRBJ2-7,TRBV3-1/TRBV3-2,.,CASSPRVAYEQYF,TGTGCCAGCAGCCCCCGGGTTGCCTACGAGCAGTACTTC
.,TRBJ1-1,TRBV3-1/TRBV3-2,.,CASSPLQGTAFF,TGTGCCAGCAGCCCTTTACAGGGTACGGCTTTCTTT
TRBD2,TRBJ2-1,TRBV28,once,CASSPRLALEQFF,TGTGCCAGCAGTCCGCGACTAGCGCTCGAGCAGTTCTTC
TRBD2,TRBJ2-3,TRBV27,.,CATTRSGGAGTQYF,TGTGCCACCACCCGCTCGGGGGGGGCCGGTACGCAGTATTTT
.,TRBJ2-1,TRBV9,.,CASSASPSNEQFF,TGTGCCAGCAGCGCCTCCCCCAGCAATGAGCAGTTCTTC
.,TRBJ2-5,TRBV18,.,CASSPLGTPAETQYF,TGTGCCAGCTCACCTCTAGGTACCCCCGCGGAGACCCAGTACTTC
.,TRBJ1-2,TRBV4-1,.,CASSPRSVNYGYTF,TGCGCCAGCAGCCCCCGTTCCGTCAACTATGGCTACACCTTC
.,TRBJ1-2,TRBV7-2,.,CASSPMTGAVYGYTF,TGTGCCAGCAGCCCCATGACAGGTGCAGTCTATGGCTACACCTTC
.,TRBJ2-5,TRBV6-5,once,CASSYGMRKETQYF,TGTGCCAGCAGTTATGGTATGAGAAAAGAGACCCAGTACTTC
.,TRBJ1-2,TRBV2,.,CASSQRGLPVSYTF,TGTGCCAGCTCTCAACGGGGTCTCCCCGTCTCCTACACCTTC
TRBD1,TRBJ2-3,TRBV24-1,.,CATSDPGQARSTDTQYF,TGTGCCACCAGTGACCCGGGACAGGCACGGAGCACAGATACGCAGTATTTT
.,TRBJ1-3,TRBV2,.,CASPGLLRLGTIYF,TGTGCCAGTCCGGGACTCTTACGACTGGGCACCATATATTTT
.,TRBJ2-5,TRBV7-3,.,CASSLARDGTQYF,TGTGCCAGCAGCTTAGCCAGGGATGGGACCCAGTACTTC
TRBD1,TRBJ1-1,TRBV18,.,CASSPRGRVNTEAFF,TGTGCCAGCTCACCAAGGGGGCGGGTGAACACTGAAGCTTTCTTT